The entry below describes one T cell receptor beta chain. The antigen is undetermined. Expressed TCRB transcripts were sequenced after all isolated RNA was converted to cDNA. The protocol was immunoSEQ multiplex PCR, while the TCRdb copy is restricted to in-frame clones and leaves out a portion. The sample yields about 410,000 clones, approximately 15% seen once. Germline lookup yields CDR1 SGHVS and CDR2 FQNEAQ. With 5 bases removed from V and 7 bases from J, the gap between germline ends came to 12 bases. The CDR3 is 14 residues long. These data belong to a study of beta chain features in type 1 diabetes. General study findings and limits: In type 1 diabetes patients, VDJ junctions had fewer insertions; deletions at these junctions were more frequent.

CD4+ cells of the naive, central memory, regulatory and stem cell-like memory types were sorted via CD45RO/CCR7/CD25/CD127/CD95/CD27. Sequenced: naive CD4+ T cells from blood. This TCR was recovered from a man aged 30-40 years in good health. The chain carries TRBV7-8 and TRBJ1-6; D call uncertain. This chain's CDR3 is CASSLAYINSPLHF. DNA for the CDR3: TGTGCCAGCAGCCTTGCGTACATAAATTCACCCCTCCACTTT.